Presented here are 9 T cell receptor beta chains from one specimen sequenced in a study. TCRdb re-analysed the RT-PCR reads in MiXCR, keeping a single row per CDR3 protein. The sample comprises fewer than 800,000 distinct CDR3 sequences, 11% to 15% of which are singletons, and 3.6% rests with the top ten. Sequencing input: memory CD4+ T cells from blood. Receptors originate from a female donor in good health, serving as a healthy control.

The V call is TRBV21-1, the J call TRBJ2-7; no DNA check was done on the table's D call, TRBD1. TRBV21-1 is shown as a pseudogene. The CDR3 sequence is 14 residues long. DNA of the CDR3: TGTGCCAGCAGCAACGGGATCATAACCTACGAGCAGTACTTC. Its translation: CASSNGIITYEQYF.

This clonotype was seen a handful of times. The genes are TRBV30 and TRBJ2-5; D unresolved. Trimming removed 0 bases from V and 4 bases from J, with 6 bases in between. Germline V gene lookup returns CDR1 GTSNPN and CDR2 SVGIG (reference sequence). This CDR3 region has 12 residues. Here the CDR3 DNA reads TGTGCCTGGAGTGTACAGCGAGAGACCCAGTACTTC. It is translated as CAWSVQRETQYF.

This rearrangement joins TRBV29-1 to TRBJ1-1; D not resolved. Germline CDR1 SQVTM, CDR2 ANQGSEA. The length of the CDR3 is 13 residues. V lost 2 bases to trimming and J lost 0 bases, with 7 bases between them. For the CDR3, the DNA is TGCAGCGTTGAATACGGAGTGAACACTGAAGCTTTCTTT. Amino acid sequence: CSVEYGVNTEAFF.

Ten or more counts support this clonotype. The chain recombines TRBV15 with TRBJ1-1, with D hard to call. Deletions cut 0 bases from V and 1 base from J, with 6 bases between. This CDR3 spans 14 amino acids. Germline loops: CDR1 LNHNV, CDR2 YYDKDF (reference sequence). The CDR3 DNA follows: TGTGCCACCAGCAGAGATGCCAGGAACACTGAAGCTTTCTTT. Its protein is CATSRDARNTEAFF. Based on the CDR3 plus reference TRBV15 and TRBJ1-1, the full variable domain is DAMVIQNPRYQVTQFGKPVTLSCSQTLNHNVMYWYQQKSSQAPKLLFHYYDKDFNNEADTPDNFQSRRPNTSFCFLDIRSPGLGDTAMYLCATSRDARNTEAFFGQGTRLTVV.

The V call is TRBV12-3 or TRBV12-4, the J call TRBJ1-1; no clear D gene. Trimming removed 7 bases at V and 6 bases at J, with 18 bases between. This CDR3 has 14 residues. CDR3 nucleotide sequence: TGTGCCAGCAACTCTGTCGTGTCGGTAGCTGAAGCTTTCTTT. Amino acids: CASNSVVSVAEAFF.

A few counts support this clonotype. The V call is TRBV5-1, the J call TRBJ2-1; TRBD2 agrees at 11 bases. V was pared by 1 base and J by 10 bases, with 10 bases of the junction left unmatched. Per germline, CDR1 SGHRS and CDR2 YFSETQ. This CDR3 has 16 residues. CDR3: CASSLRTSGLVEEQFF. CDR3 nucleotide sequence: TGCGCCAGCAGCTTGCGGACTAGCGGGTTGGTTGAGGAGCAGTTCTTC.

This clonotype has ten or more counts. This chain links TRBV9 with TRBJ2-1; 7 bases fit TRBD2. The J segment lost 7 bases and the V segment lost 0 bases, leaving 4 bases of the junction unmatched. The germline V gene encodes CDR1 SGDLS and CDR2 YYNGEE. The CDR3 is made up of 14 amino acids. CDR3 protein: CASSVESGANEQFF. In nucleotides, the CDR3 is TGTGCCAGCAGCGTAGAGAGCGGGGCGAATGAGCAGTTCTTC.

This clonotype was observed a few times. In DNA, the CDR3 is TGTGCCAGCTCACCCGTCGGACTAGCGGGGATTGAGACCCAGTACTTC. Residues: CASSPVGLAGIETQYF. The chain combines TRBV18 with TRBJ2-5; TRBD2 aligns across 12 bases. The J segment lost 5 bases and the V segment lost 3 bases, leaving 7 bases of the junction unmatched. The CDR3 runs 16 residues. The germline gives CDR1 KGHSH, CDR2 LQKENI.

V and J are TRBV20-1 and TRBJ2-3; TRBD2 matches at 9 bases. The germline V gene encodes CDR1 DFQATT and CDR2 SNEGSKA (reference sequence). This CDR3 spans 15 amino acids. V shed 6 bases and J 1 base; nucleotides not matched to a gene: 8. CDR3 sequence: CSAPTPSGGTDTQYF. Here the CDR3 DNA reads TGCAGTGCCCCCACCCCTAGCGGGGGCACAGATACGCAGTATTTT.